This is a list of T cell receptor beta chains from one sample in a study of cytomegalovirus exposure and HLA in healthy donors. TCRdb's copy holds only in-frame clones and misses some; the assay was immunoSEQ multiplex PCR. The data contain 200,000 to 250,000 clones, roughly 83% of them seen just once; the ten biggest clones take up 0.71%. Sequences were obtained from PBMCs. Receptors originate from a boy younger than 10 in good health and CMV-seronegative. Both conserved end residues are part of each CDR3. The D gene is left open where the match is weak. Clone size is given for some rows only: seen once, a few or many times, or a class if the clone is expanded.

size	V	D	J	DNA	CDR3
NA	TRBV19	NA	TRBJ1-2	TGTGCCAGTAGTAGAACGCAACAGGGATACTATGGCTACACCTTC	CASSRTQQGYYGYTF
NA	TRBV2	NA	TRBJ2-5	TGTGCCAGTTCAATAGAATCTCCGAAGACCCAGTACTTC	CASSIESPKTQYF
NA	TRBV19	NA	TRBJ1-2	TGTGCCAGTAGCTCGGGGATTTCGGGCTACACCTTC	CASSSGISGYTF
NA	TRBV30	NA	TRBJ2-5	TGTGCCTGGAGTTCAGGGATCCAAGAGACCCAGTACTTC	CAWSSGIQETQYF
few	TRBV10-3	TRBD1	TRBJ1-1	TGTGCCATCAGTGGGGGACAGGGTGATCGCACTGAAGCTTTCTTT	CAISGGQGDRTEAFF
NA	TRBV6-5	NA	TRBJ2-2	TGTGCCAGCAGTGGTACAGGGTCTTCGAGGGAGCTGTTTTTT	CASSGTGSSRELFF
NA	TRBV6-1	NA	TRBJ1-5	TGTGCCAGCGCGGCGGAGATTGGCAATCAGCCCCAGCATTTT	CASAAEIGNQPQHF
NA	TRBV6-6	TRBD1	TRBJ2-7	TGTGCCAGCAGCCCCGGGACAGGCCATCGGTACTTC	CASSPGTGHRYF
once	TRBV7-2	TRBD1	TRBJ1-3	TGTGCCAGCAGTCAAACAGGGGGCTCCTCTGGAAACACCATATATTTT	CASSQTGGSSGNTIYF
once	TRBV7-8	NA	TRBJ2-5	TGTGCCAGCAGCTTCAGGACTATGCAAGAGACCCAGTACTTC	CASSFRTMQETQYF
NA	TRBV2	TRBD1	TRBJ1-2	TGTGCCAGCAGAGTACTACAGGGGATTGACTACACCTTC	CASRVLQGIDYTF
NA	TRBV10-2	TRBD1	TRBJ2-7	TGCGCCAGCAGTGAGGGACAGGGAACGTACGAGCAGTACTTC	CASSEGQGTYEQYF
NA	TRBV7-2	TRBD2	TRBJ2-7	TGTGCCAGCAGCTTATTTTTCCTAGCGGGGTTCGACGAGCAGTACTTC	CASSLFFLAGFDEQYF
NA	TRBV19	NA	TRBJ1-1	TGTGCCAGTGCCGACAGGACGAACACTGAAGCTTTCTTT	CASADRTNTEAFF
NA	TRBV19	TRBD1	TRBJ1-2	TGTGCCAGTAGTCTAGGACCGCCGGGACAGGGCGCATATGGCTACACCTTC	CASSLGPPGQGAYGYTF
NA	TRBV6-6	TRBD1	TRBJ1-2	TGTGCCAGCAGTACAGGACAGGACCCCTCTCAGTATGGCTACACCTTC	CASSTGQDPSQYGYTF
NA	TRBV5-4	TRBD1	TRBJ1-1	TGTGCCAGCAGCTTCCCGGACAGGGACGGTGAAGCTTTCTTT	CASSFPDRDGEAFF
NA	TRBV6-6	TRBD2	TRBJ2-1	TGTGCCAGCAGCGCCTCGGGAGGGCTTAATGAGCAGTTCTTC	CASSASGGLNEQFF
NA	TRBV6-1	TRBD2	TRBJ2-3	TGTGCCAGCAGTGTAGCTAGCGGGGGGGGTGATACGCAGTATTTT	CASSVASGGGDTQYF
NA	TRBV7-9	NA	TRBJ2-1	TGTGCCAGCAGCCCCCGGGGGTGGGAGATCGACAATGAGCAGTTCTTC	CASSPRGWEIDNEQFF
NA	TRBV1	NA	TRBJ2-2	TGCACCAGCAGCCAGGGGGGGGGCGGGGAGCTGTTTTTT	CTSSQGGGGELFF
NA	TRBV9	NA	TRBJ1-2	TGTGCCAGCAGCGTAGGGAGGGGAGAGGCCTATGGCTACACCTTC	CASSVGRGEAYGYTF
NA	TRBV7-9	TRBD1	TRBJ1-2	TGTGCCAGCAGCCCCAGCCGGCAGGGGGACTATGGCTACACCTTC	CASSPSRQGDYGYTF
NA	TRBV30	NA	TRBJ2-7	TGTGCCTGGAGTCAGTATCAGGGTTGGGAGCAGTACTTC	CAWSQYQGWEQYF
few	TRBV2	NA	TRBJ1-2	TGTGCCAGCCTAGGGGGTGGGTATGGCTACACCTTC	CASLGGGYGYTF
many	TRBV25-1	TRBD1	TRBJ1-1	TGTGCCAGCAGTGAATATCAGACAGGGGCGAACACTGAAGCTTTCTTT	CASSEYQTGANTEAFF
NA	TRBV11-2	TRBD1	TRBJ1-2	TGTGCCAGCAGGAGTACAGGGGGCGCGAACTATGGCTACACCTTC	CASRSTGGANYGYTF
NA	TRBV13	TRBD1	TRBJ1-2	TGTGCCAGCAGCCGGACAGGGGGAGGATATGGCTACACCTTC	CASSRTGGGYGYTF
NA	TRBV12-5	NA	TRBJ2-7	TGTGCTAGTGGTTCCCCCAGGGTATTTTACGAGCAGTACTTC	CASGSPRVFYEQYF
NA	TRBV11-1	NA	TRBJ2-7	TGTGCCAGCAGCTTTAGCTCCTACGAGCAGTACTTC	CASSFSSYEQYF
NA	TRBV27	NA	TRBJ2-1	TGTGCCAGCAGCGTCGGGAATTACAATGAGCAGTTCTTC	CASSVGNYNEQFF
NA	TRBV1	NA	TRBJ2-3	TGCACCAGCAGCCTGAGCGGGGGCCACACAGATACGCAGTATTTT	CTSSLSGGHTDTQYF
NA	TRBV2	TRBD2	TRBJ2-1	TGTGCCAGCAGGGGAGAGCGGGAGGGACCCAATGAGCAGTTCTTC	CASRGEREGPNEQFF
NA	TRBV19	NA	TRBJ1-2	TGTGCCACCCGAAGAGGGGGGGAAGGCTACACCTTC	CATRRGGEGYTF
NA	TRBV6-5	TRBD2	TRBJ2-7	TGTGCCAGCAGTTACTCGGCGGGAGGGCCAAACGAGCAGTACTTC	CASSYSAGGPNEQYF
NA	TRBV7-9	TRBD2	TRBJ2-3	TGTGCCAGCAGCTTAGCGAGGGCTAGCGGGGGCCCTAGCACAGATACGCAGTATTTT	CASSLARASGGPSTDTQYF
NA	TRBV2	NA	TRBJ2-1	TGTGCCAGCAGTGAAGCGCTCGGGGGGCCGAATGAGCAGTTCTTC	CASSEALGGPNEQFF
NA	TRBV2	TRBD1	TRBJ1-4	TGTGCCAGCAGTGGAGGGACAGGGAATGAAAAACTGTTTTTT	CASSGGTGNEKLFF
NA	TRBV19	NA	TRBJ1-1	TGTGCCAGTAGTATAGGGCAGGGGCCGGGAGCTTTCTTT	CASSIGQGPGAFF
NA	TRBV5-1	NA	TRBJ1-3	TGCGCCAGCAGCTTGTCTCCGGGCTCTGGAAACACCATATATTTT	CASSLSPGSGNTIYF
few	TRBV2	TRBD2	TRBJ2-1	TGTGCCAGCAGGCGGGACCGGGAGGACAATGAGCAGTTCTTC	CASRRDREDNEQFF
NA	TRBV6-1	TRBD1	TRBJ1-4	TGTGCCAGCAGTGAAAGGACAGGGCGGACTAATGAAAAACTGTTTTTT	CASSERTGRTNEKLFF
NA	TRBV4-2	TRBD1	TRBJ2-7	TGTGCCAGCAGCCAAGTGACAGGGAGTTACGAGCAGTACTTC	CASSQVTGSYEQYF
NA	TRBV28	TRBD1	TRBJ1-2	TGTGCCAGCAGTTTACGGAGTGCACTCAGGGGGAGGTATGGCTACACCTTC	CASSLRSALRGRYGYTF
NA	TRBV5-1	NA	TRBJ2-2	TGCGCCAGCAGCTTGGTAGCCGGGGAGCTGTTTTTT	CASSLVAGELFF
NA	TRBV11-2	TRBD2	TRBJ2-1	TGTGCCAGCAGCTTAGCGGCGGGGGGGTTTTACAATGAGCAGTTCTTC	CASSLAAGGFYNEQFF
once	TRBV5-4	TRBD1	TRBJ1-2	TGTGCCAGCAGCTTGGGGACAGGGAATGGCTACACCTTC	CASSLGTGNGYTF
once	TRBV10-3	NA	TRBJ2-3	TGTGCCATCAGTGAGTCCGGGGATACGCAGTATTTT	CAISESGDTQYF
once	TRBV7-2	NA	TRBJ1-2	TGTGCCAGCAGCTTATGGCAGGGTAGTTATGGCTACACCTTC	CASSLWQGSYGYTF
NA	TRBV5-1	NA	TRBJ2-5	TGCGCCAGCAGCTTGGGCGGGGATAGAGGGGAGACCCAGTACTTC	CASSLGGDRGETQYF
NA	TRBV6-4	NA	TRBJ2-1	TGTGCCAGCAGTGAGGAGGTCCGGCAGGAGCAGTTCTTC	CASSEEVRQEQFF
NA	TRBV9	TRBD1	TRBJ2-1	TGTGCCAGCAGCATTCGGGACAGGGAGGAGAACAATGAGCAGTTCTTC	CASSIRDREENNEQFF
NA	TRBV29-1	NA	TRBJ1-1	TGCAGCGTTCGGGAAGGGGGTACTGAAGCTTTCTTT	CSVREGGTEAFF